This T cell receptor (beta chain) was found in a study of T cells after yellow fever vaccination. Study observations and caveats: FACS-sorted repertoires might harbor abundant contaminating clonotypes from the bulk population. A large majority of primary-vaccination clones showed up again after the booster (around 96% CD4, roughly 88% CD8).

At least ten counts were recorded for this clonotype. Its antigen is as yet unknown. 5'RACE template switching added a universal primer site and UMIs to TCR cDNA. TCRdb ran MiXCR on the 5' RACE reads and lists one entry per CDR3 protein. The sample carries about 360,000 distinct CDR3 sequences, 6.2% recorded once. Per germline, CDR1 DFQATT and CDR2 SNEGSKA (reference sequence). Unmatched junction bases numbered 5, after V lost 1 base and J lost 4 bases. The CDR3 sequence is 15 residues long. V is TRBV20-1 and J is TRBJ2-1; TRBD1 agrees at 9 bases. The TCR originated in a man between 25 and 39 years old who received the YFV17D yellow fever vaccine. This sample comprised PBMCs, obtained 5 days after the yellow fever booster vaccination. For the CDR3, the DNA is TGCAGTGCTAGAGTTAGGGGACAGGGATACAATGAGCAGTTCTTC. Translation gives CSARVRGQGYNEQFF.